This record covers a single T cell receptor beta chain. Its antigen remains undetermined. Base qualities are not at hand, and no much larger clone is one base apart. Unmatched junction bases come to 8, with V trimmed by 4 bases and J by 11 bases. Including cysteine and phenylalanine, the CDR3 has 13 amino acids. The only DNA kept is the CDR3, 39 bases in frame from the first base. From the germline V gene, CDR1 is MDHEN and CDR2 is SYDVKM. Sequencing of the TRB variable region was done with the immunoSEQ hsTCRB v3.0 assay at survey level resolution. The target sequencing depth for TRB was about 35,000-50,000 T-cell genomes per sample. Pooled TRB libraries were sequenced on an Illumina MiSeq with a v3 150-cycle kit. From the authors' description of their analysis: Repertoire analysis was performed in R inside a reproducible Nextflow workflow that covered QC, data transformation and analysis. LymphoSeq2, an R package for exploring AIRR-Seq data, was used to implement custom analyses. A few samples yielding fewer than 5000 total TRB sequences were excluded, leaving about 190 analyzed HIV repertoires. Among the approximately 190 HIV repertoires that were kept, some 61 were collected before ART initiation and under 150 were collected after ART initiation. Repertoires were downsampled to 5000 TRB nucleotide sequences, and summary statistics were averaged over 100 downsampling iterations. TRB sequences were retained for analysis only if CDR3 regions of at least seven amino acids were present. Diversity was assessed using a clonality score derived from Shannon entropy and using the Gini coefficient. Repertoire networks linked the top 5000 CDR3 amino acid sequences whenever two sequences differed by an edit distance of one. For TRB CDR3 amino acid sequences, antigen specificity groups and MHC restriction were predicted with GLIPH2. Known CMV, EBV, HIV or tissue antigen associations were flagged by matching CDR3 amino acid sequences against VDJdb and McPAS-TCR. Pre-ART, post-ART and control groups were compared with Wilcoxon signed-rank tests and Holm-Bonferroni correction. Entries here come from immuneACCESS through TCRdb and include only in-frame sequences with V and J called. Some clones fail to appear in such tables; in the studies checked, an unresolved V gene covers under half of the shortfall, and the cause of the remainder is unknown. V and J calls and clone size are copied from that table; D and trimming were computed from the DNA. The sample records some 28,000 clones, 85% to 95% of which are singletons. The ten largest account for around 3% of the sample.

This sample stems from a study of long-term antiretroviral therapy in people with HIV (dated by TCRdb to the early 2020s). Regarding the study in general: The earliest samples were collected approximately a decade before the 2015 WHO recommendation for immediate ART, a period when ART was typically delayed until CD4 counts fell. A retrospective serial study tested whether changes in peripheral blood TRB repertoire composition and diversity were associated with ART initiation and durable HIV suppression. From over 25 adults with confirmed HIV infection, the cohort provided 150 to 200 cryopreserved PBMC samples, gathered serially across a mean of approximately six years (range 1-12). About a third of the roughly 30 participants with HIV were female. No cross-contamination during QIAcube processing turned up in test extractions that ran a monoclonal T-cell line alongside around 34 polyclonal samples.

Study-wide findings and limitations: ART initiation was associated with a significant increase in TRB diversity, but diversity stayed significantly below transplant donor controls even after long-term ART. Expanded TRB clones identified before ART initiation dominated the repertoire across all time points, though the dominance fluctuated and decreased in many PLHIV after ART. Limited PBMC availability meant only the TCR beta chain was sequenced, without alpha chain pairing. Inferences about post-ART repertoire changes are limited because no data were available on ART adherence, viral resistance or therapy changes. The samples were dated from about 2004 to 2017, and the ART regimens that were used may be less effective than current ART regimens. Unsorted PBMC were profiled instead of sorted CD4+ and CD8+ T cells because pre-ART samples had limited cell numbers. Compared with controls, HIV repertoires had narrower CDR3 length ranges, and the network structure pointed to an antigen-experienced repertoire that shifted only slightly toward naive after ART.

Inclusion was restricted to participants for whom at least one PBMC sample before ART initiation and at least two post-ART samples were available. All participants with HIV were treated in the United States of America. Before DNA extraction, cryopreserved samples containing about 0.9-11 million PBMC were thawed and washed. At the time of the earliest PBMC sample for each participant with HIV, ages ranged from roughly 23 to 55 years. Per participant, PBMC samples came from 1-4 timepoints prior to ART initiation and 2-8 timepoints following ART initiation, for a median of 7 samples. For every participant, serial HIV viral load, CD4+ T-cell count, ART history and demographic data were obtained. Genomic DNA was extracted from unsorted PBMC with a Qiagen kit on a QIAcube, processed in batches of 12 samples.

This specimen was unsorted PBMCs, taken 5.3 years after starting antiretroviral therapy. The receptor was isolated from a man aged 45 to 65 with HIV. This sequence uses TRBV28 and TRBJ1-1, with 9 bases matching TRBD1. CDR3 region: CASSSTQGAGAFF. The DNA sequence is given as TGTGCCAGCAGTTCTACACAGGGGGCGGGGGCTTTCTTT.